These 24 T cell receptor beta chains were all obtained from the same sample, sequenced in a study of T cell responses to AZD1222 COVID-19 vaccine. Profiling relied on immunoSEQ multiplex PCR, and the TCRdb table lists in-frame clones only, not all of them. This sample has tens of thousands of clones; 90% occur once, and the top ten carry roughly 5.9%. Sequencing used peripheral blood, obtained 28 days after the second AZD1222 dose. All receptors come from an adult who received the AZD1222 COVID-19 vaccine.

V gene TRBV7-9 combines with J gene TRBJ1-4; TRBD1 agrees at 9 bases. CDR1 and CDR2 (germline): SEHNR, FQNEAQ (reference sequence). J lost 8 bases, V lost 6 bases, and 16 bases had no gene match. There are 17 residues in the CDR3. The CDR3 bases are TGTGCCAGCAGACTAACCGGGACAGGGTTTAACAAGGAAAAACTGTTTTTT. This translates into CASRLTGTGFNKEKLFF.

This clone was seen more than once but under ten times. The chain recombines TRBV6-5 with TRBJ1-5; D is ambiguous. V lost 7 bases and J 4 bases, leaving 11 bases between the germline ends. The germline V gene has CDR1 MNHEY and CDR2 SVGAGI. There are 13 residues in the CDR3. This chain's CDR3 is CASTPNLNQPQHF. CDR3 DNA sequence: TGTGCCAGCACCCCCAATCTGAATCAGCCCCAGCATTTT.

In DNA form, the CDR3 reads TGTGCCAGCTCATCACTAGCTCAGGAGACCCAGTACTTC. This translates into CASSSLAQETQYF. The genes are TRBV18 and TRBJ2-5; possibly TRBD2 for D (6 bases). The germline V gene encodes CDR1 KGHSH and CDR2 LQKENI. The CDR3 has 13 residues. With 5 bases removed from V and 5 bases from J, the gap between germline ends came to 12 bases.

The DNA for the CDR3 is TGTGCCAGCAGTGAATCTCTTGGGAGAAACTATGGCTACACCTTC. It translates to CASSESLGRNYGYTF. This rearrangement joins TRBV6-1 to TRBJ1-2; D is uncertain. Trimming pared 2 bases from V and 2 bases from J, leaving 12 bases between. Germline CDR1 is MNHNS and CDR2 is SASEGT. The CDR3 contains 15 residues.

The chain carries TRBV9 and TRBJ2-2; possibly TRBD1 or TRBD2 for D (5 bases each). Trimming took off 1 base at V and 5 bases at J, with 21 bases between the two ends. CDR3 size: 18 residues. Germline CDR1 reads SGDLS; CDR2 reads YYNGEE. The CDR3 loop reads CASSVSSRGPVGTGELFF. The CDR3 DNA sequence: TGTGCCAGCAGCGTAAGTTCACGGGGCCCTGTTGGGACCGGGGAGCTGTTTTTT.

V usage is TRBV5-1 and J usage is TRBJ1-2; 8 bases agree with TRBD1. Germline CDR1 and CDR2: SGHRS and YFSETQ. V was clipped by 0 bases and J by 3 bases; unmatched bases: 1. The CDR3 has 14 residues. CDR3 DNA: TGCGCCAGCAGCTTGGCAGGGGGCGACTATGGCTACACCTTC. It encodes CASSLAGGDYGYTF.

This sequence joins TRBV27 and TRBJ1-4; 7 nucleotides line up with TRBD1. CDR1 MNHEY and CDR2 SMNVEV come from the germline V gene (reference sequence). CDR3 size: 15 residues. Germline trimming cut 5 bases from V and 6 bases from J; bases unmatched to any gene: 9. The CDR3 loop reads CASSDTGVWDEKLFF. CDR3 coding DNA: TGTGCCAGCAGTGATACAGGGGTGTGGGATGAAAAACTGTTTTTT.

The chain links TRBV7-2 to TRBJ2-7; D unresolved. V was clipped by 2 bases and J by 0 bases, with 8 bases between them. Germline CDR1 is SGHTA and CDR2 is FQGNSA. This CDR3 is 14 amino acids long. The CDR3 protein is CASSLQSSSYEQYF. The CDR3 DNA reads TGTGCCAGCAGCTTACAGAGCAGCTCCTACGAGCAGTACTTC.

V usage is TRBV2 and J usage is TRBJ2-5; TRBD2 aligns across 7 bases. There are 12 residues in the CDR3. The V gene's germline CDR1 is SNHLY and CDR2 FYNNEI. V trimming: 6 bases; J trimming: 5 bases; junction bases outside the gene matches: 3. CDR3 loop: CASRGLPETQYF. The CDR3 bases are TGTGCCAGCAGGGGACTACCCGAGACCCAGTACTTC.

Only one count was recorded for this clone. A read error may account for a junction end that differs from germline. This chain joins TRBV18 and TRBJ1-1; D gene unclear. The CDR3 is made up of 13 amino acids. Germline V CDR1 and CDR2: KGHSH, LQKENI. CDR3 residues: CASSPKDIEASVF. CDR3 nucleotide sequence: TGTGCCAGCTCACCAAAGGATATCGAAGCTTCTGTCTTT.

CDR3 bases: TGTGCCAGCAGCACCAGGGACCGACGCAATGAAAAACTGTTTTTT. It translates to CASSTRDRRNEKLFF. The J gene is TRBJ1-4, the V gene TRBV7-9, with D perhaps matching TRBD1 (5 bases). Germline V gene data show CDR1 as SEHNR and CDR2 as FQNEAQ (reference sequence). The CDR3 has 15 residues. The ends were cut back, 5 bases at V and 5 bases at J, with 15 bases in the middle.

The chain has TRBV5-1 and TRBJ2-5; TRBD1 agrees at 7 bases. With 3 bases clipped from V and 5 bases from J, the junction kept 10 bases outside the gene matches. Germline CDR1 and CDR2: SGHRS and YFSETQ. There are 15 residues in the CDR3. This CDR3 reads CASSSGTASIETQYF. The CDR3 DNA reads TGCGCCAGCAGCTCCGGGACAGCCTCAATCGAGACCCAGTACTTC.

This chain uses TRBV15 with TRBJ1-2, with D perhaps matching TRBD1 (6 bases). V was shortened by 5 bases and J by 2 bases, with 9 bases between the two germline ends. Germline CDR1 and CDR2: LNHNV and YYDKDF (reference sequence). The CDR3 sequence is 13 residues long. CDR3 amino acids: CATSPDRNYGYTF. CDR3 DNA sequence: TGTGCCACCAGCCCCGACAGGAACTATGGCTACACCTTC. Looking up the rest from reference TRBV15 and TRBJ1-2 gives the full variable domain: DAMVIQNPRYQVTQFGKPVTLSCSQTLNHNVMYWYQQKSSQAPKLLFHYYDKDFNNEADTPDNFQSRRPNTSFCFLDIRSPGLGDTAMYLCATSPDRNYGYTFGSGTRLTVV.

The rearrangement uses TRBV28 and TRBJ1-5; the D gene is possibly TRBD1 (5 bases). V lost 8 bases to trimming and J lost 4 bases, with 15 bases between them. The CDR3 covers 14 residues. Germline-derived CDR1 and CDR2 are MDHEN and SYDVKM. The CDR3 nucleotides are TGTGCCAGCGGGGGTGGGGTTGGGAATCAGCCCCAGCATTTT. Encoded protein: CASGGGVGNQPQHF.

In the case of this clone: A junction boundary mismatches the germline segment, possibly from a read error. CDR3 amino acids: CASSLRTGESGELFF. The CDR3 DNA reads as TGTGCTAGCAGCTTAAGGACAGGGGAGAGCGGGGAGCTGTTTTTT. The chain combines TRBV7-7 with TRBJ2-2; 9 nucleotides agree with TRBD1. Germline V gene sequence: CDR1 SSHAT, CDR2 FNYEAQ (reference sequence). CDR3 length: 15 residues.

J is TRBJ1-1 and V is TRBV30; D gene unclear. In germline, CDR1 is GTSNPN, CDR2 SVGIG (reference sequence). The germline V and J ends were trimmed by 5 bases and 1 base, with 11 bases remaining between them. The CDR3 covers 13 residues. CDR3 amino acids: CAWGRPPNTEAFF. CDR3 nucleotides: TGTGCCTGGGGTCGGCCGCCGAACACTGAAGCTTTCTTT.

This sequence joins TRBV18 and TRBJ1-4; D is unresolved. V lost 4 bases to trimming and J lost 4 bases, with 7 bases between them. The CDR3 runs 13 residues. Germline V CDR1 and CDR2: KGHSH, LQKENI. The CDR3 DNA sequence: TGTGCCAGCTCACAACAGAATAATGAAAAACTGTTTTTT. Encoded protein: CASSQQNNEKLFF.

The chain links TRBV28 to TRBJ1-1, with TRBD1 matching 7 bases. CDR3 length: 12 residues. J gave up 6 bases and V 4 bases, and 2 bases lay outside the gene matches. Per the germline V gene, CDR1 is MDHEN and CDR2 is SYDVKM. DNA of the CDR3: TGTGCCAGCAGTTCGGGACAGCCTGAAGCTTTCTTT. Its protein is CASSSGQPEAFF.

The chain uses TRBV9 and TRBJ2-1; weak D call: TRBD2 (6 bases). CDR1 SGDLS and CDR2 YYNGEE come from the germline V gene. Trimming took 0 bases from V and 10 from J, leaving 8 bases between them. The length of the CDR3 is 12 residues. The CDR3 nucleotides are TGTGCCAGCAGCGTAGAGAGCGGGGAGCAGTTCTTC. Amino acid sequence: CASSVESGEQFF.

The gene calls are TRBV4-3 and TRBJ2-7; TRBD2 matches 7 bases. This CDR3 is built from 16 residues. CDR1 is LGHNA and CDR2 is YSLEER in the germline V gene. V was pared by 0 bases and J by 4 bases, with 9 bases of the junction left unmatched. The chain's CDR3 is CASSQDLSGETYEQYF. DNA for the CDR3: TGCGCCAGCAGCCAAGATTTGAGCGGGGAGACTTACGAGCAGTACTTC.

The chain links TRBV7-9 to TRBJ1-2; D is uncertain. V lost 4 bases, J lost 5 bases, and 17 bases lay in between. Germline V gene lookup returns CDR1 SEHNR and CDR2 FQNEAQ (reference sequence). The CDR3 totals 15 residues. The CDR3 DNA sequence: TGTGCCAGCAGCTCCCTAGTTATCCTACGATATGGCTACACCTTC. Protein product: CASSSLVILRYGYTF.

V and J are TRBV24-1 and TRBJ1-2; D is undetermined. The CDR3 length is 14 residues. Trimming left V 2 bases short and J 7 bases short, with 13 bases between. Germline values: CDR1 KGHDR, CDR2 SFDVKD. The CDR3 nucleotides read TGTGCCACCAGTGATTGGTCCCGCCAGGCTGGCTACACCTTC. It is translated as CATSDWSRQAGYTF.

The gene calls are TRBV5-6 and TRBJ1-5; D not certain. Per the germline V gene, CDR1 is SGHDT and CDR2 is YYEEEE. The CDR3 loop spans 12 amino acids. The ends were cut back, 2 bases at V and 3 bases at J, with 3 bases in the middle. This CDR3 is CASSFLNQPQHF. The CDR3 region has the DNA TGTGCCAGCAGCTTTCTCAATCAGCCCCAGCATTTT.

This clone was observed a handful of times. In DNA form, the CDR3 reads TGTGCCTGGAGTGTACGTGCAGGGTCGGGCACTGAAGCTTTCTTT. Amino acid sequence: CAWSVRAGSGTEAFF. The rearrangement links TRBV30 to TRBJ1-1, with TRBD1 as a possible D gene (5 bases). This CDR3 contains 15 residues. Germline CDR1 and CDR2: GTSNPN and SVGIG (reference sequence). The V end lost 0 bases, the J end lost 4 bases, and 15 bases lay between the germline ends. The complete variable domain, with remaining parts taken from reference TRBV30 and TRBJ1-1, reads SQTIHQWPATLVQPVGSPLSLECTVEGTSNPNLYWYRQAAGRGLQLLFYSVGIGQISSEVPQNLSASRPQDRQFILSSKKLLLSDSGFYLCAWSVRAGSGTEAFFGQGTRLTVV.